A selection of T cell receptor beta chains follows, all from one sample in a study of blood T cell repertoires in COVID-19. Libraries were prepared by immunoSEQ multiplex PCR; TCRdb keeps only in-frame clonotypes and omits some of them. Among fewer than 80,000 clones listed, around 85% were seen once. The sample comprised peripheral blood. These receptors were taken from a man aged 25-45 years with acute or convalescent COVID-19. The CDR3 runs from the conserved cysteine through the conserved F or W. D genes are given only for firm matches. A clone size is listed for some rows: how often the clone was seen (once, few, many), or a class if it is expanded.

J gene: TRBJ2-1
V gene: TRBV23-1
clone size: .
D gene: TRBD2
CDR3 DNA: TGCGCCAGCAGTCGGGTAATACGACTAGCGGGATGCCATGAGCAGTTCTTC
CDR3 protein: CASSRVIRLAGCHEQFF

J gene: TRBJ2-1
V gene: TRBV27
clone size: once
D gene: TRBD1
CDR3 DNA: TGTGCCAGCAGTTTCAGGGGGCGCGATGAGCAGTTCTTC
CDR3 protein: CASSFRGRDEQFF

J gene: TRBJ2-7
V gene: TRBV5-1
clone size: .
D gene: TRBD2
CDR3 DNA: TGCGCCAGCAGCTTGGACGGGACTAGCTCCTACGAGCAGTACTTC
CDR3 protein: CASSLDGTSSYEQYF

J gene: TRBJ2-7
V gene: TRBV5-6
clone size: .
D gene: .
CDR3 DNA: TGTGCCAGCAGCTCCCAGGGTTACGAGCAGTACTTC
CDR3 protein: CASSSQGYEQYF

J gene: TRBJ2-1
V gene: TRBV15
clone size: .
D gene: .
CDR3 DNA: TGTGCCACCAGCAGATTCGCGGAGCAGTTCTTC
CDR3 protein: CATSRFAEQFF

J gene: TRBJ1-1
V gene: TRBV11-3
clone size: .
D gene: .
CDR3 DNA: TGTGCCAGCAGCCCCAGAGGGCAGAACACTGAAGCTTTCTTT
CDR3 protein: CASSPRGQNTEAFF

J gene: TRBJ2-2
V gene: TRBV7-2
clone size: .
D gene: TRBD1
CDR3 DNA: TGTGCCAGCAGCCCCGGACAGGGACTTGGCGGGGAGCTGTTTTTT
CDR3 protein: CASSPGQGLGGELFF

J gene: TRBJ2-7
V gene: TRBV4-2
clone size: .
D gene: TRBD2
CDR3 DNA: TGTGCCAGCAGCCGACTAGCGGGAGGGGTTTACGAGCAGTACTTC
CDR3 protein: CASSRLAGGVYEQYF

J gene: TRBJ1-4
V gene: TRBV5-3
clone size: .
D gene: .
CDR3 DNA: TGTGCCAGAAGCTCCCGGGTGTCAGGGGAAAAACTGTTTTTT
CDR3 protein: CARSSRVSGEKLFF

J gene: TRBJ2-3
V gene: TRBV5-6
clone size: .
D gene: .
CDR3 DNA: TGTGCCAGCAGCTTGGGACTAGGAGGCACAGATACGCAGTATTTT
CDR3 protein: CASSLGLGGTDTQYF

J gene: TRBJ2-1
V gene: TRBV27
clone size: .
D gene: TRBD2
CDR3 DNA: TGTGCCAGCAGTTCAATTAGCGGGAGGTCCTACAATGAGCAGTTCTTC
CDR3 protein: CASSSISGRSYNEQFF

J gene: TRBJ2-7
V gene: TRBV6-5
clone size: .
D gene: TRBD1
CDR3 DNA: TGTGCCAGCAGTCCGGGGACAGGGAGGTACGAGCAGTACTTC
CDR3 protein: CASSPGTGRYEQYF

J gene: TRBJ1-2
V gene: TRBV2
clone size: .
D gene: TRBD1
CDR3 DNA: TGTGCCAGCCGAACAGGGGGCTATGGCTACACCTTC
CDR3 protein: CASRTGGYGYTF

J gene: TRBJ1-6
V gene: TRBV2
clone size: .
D gene: .
CDR3 DNA: TGTGCCAGCAGTGTACAGGGCAAGGATAATTCACCCCTCCACTTT
CDR3 protein: CASSVQGKDNSPLHF

J gene: TRBJ2-2
V gene: TRBV7-3
clone size: .
D gene: TRBD2
CDR3 DNA: TGTGCCAGCAGCTTAGCGGGAGATACCGGGGAGCTGTTTTTT
CDR3 protein: CASSLAGDTGELFF

J gene: TRBJ2-5
V gene: TRBV13
clone size: .
D gene: .
CDR3 DNA: TGTGCCAGCAGCTTAATAGGCGGGCAAGAGACCCAGTACTTC
CDR3 protein: CASSLIGGQETQYF

J gene: TRBJ2-3
V gene: TRBV5-1
clone size: few
D gene: .
CDR3 DNA: TGCGCCAGCACCCTTGCTGGTACCTCAGGGACAGATACGCAGTATTTT
CDR3 protein: CASTLAGTSGTDTQYF

J gene: TRBJ2-3
V gene: TRBV25-1
clone size: .
D gene: TRBD1
CDR3 DNA: TGTGCCAGCAGTGAATCGGGACAGGGCATAGATACGCAGTATTTT
CDR3 protein: CASSESGQGIDTQYF

J gene: TRBJ2-7
V gene: TRBV3-1/TRBV3-2
clone size: .
D gene: TRBD2
CDR3 DNA: TGTGCCAGCAGCCGGGTAGGGTCTAGCGGGGCCTACGAGCAGTACTTC
CDR3 protein: CASSRVGSSGAYEQYF

J gene: TRBJ1-3
V gene: TRBV28
clone size: once
D gene: .
CDR3 DNA: TGTGCCAGCAGTTTATGGAACGGAGGGGGAAACACCATATATTTT
CDR3 protein: CASSLWNGGGNTIYF

J gene: TRBJ1-1
V gene: TRBV19
clone size: .
D gene: TRBD1
CDR3 DNA: TGTGCCGCAGGGACAGGGGCGTCAGAAGCTTTCTTT
CDR3 protein: CAAGTGASEAFF

J gene: TRBJ2-3
V gene: TRBV25-1
clone size: .
D gene: .
CDR3 DNA: TGTGCCAGCAGTGAATGGACAGCTGTCTTAGATACGCAGTATTTT
CDR3 protein: CASSEWTAVLDTQYF

J gene: TRBJ2-7
V gene: TRBV5-4
clone size: .
D gene: .
CDR3 DNA: TGTGCCAGCAGTAAGATGGGGGCGCGGGAGCAGTACTTC
CDR3 protein: CASSKMGAREQYF

J gene: TRBJ1-4
V gene: TRBV3-1/TRBV3-2
clone size: .
D gene: TRBD1
CDR3 DNA: TGTGCCAGCAGCCAACGCAGGGGGAATGAAAAACTGTTTTTT
CDR3 protein: CASSQRRGNEKLFF

J gene: TRBJ2-2
V gene: TRBV9
clone size: once
D gene: TRBD1
CDR3 DNA: TGTGCCAGCAGCCCGAGATGGGACAGAGTTAACACCGGGGAGCTGTTTTTT
CDR3 protein: CASSPRWDRVNTGELFF

J gene: TRBJ1-4
V gene: TRBV12-3/TRBV12-4
clone size: .
D gene: .
CDR3 DNA: TGTGCCAGCAGGCGGGGCAGTAATGAAAAACTGTTTTTT
CDR3 protein: CASRRGSNEKLFF